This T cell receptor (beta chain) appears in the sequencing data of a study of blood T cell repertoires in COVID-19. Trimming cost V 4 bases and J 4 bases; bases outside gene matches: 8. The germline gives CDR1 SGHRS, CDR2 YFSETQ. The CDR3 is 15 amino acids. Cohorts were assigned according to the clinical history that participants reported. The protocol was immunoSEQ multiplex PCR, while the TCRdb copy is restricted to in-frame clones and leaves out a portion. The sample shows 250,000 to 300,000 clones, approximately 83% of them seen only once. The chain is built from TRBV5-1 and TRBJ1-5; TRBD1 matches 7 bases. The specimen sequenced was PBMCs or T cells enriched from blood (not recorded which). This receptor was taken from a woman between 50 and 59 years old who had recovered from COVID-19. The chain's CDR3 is CASSESGGWNQPQHF. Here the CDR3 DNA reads TGCGCCAGCAGCGAATCAGGGGGGTGGAATCAGCCCCAGCATTTT.